This T cell receptor beta chain stems from a study of blood T cell repertoires in COVID-19. The overall study: Both acute and convalescent COVID-19 samples were obtained from the United States, Italy and Spain.

Original processing notes: Cell counts per sample came from amplifying reference gene primers. Produced via immunoSEQ multiplex PCR; TCRdb's table is partial and in-frame only. D and trimming come from the DNA, and the V and J calls and clone size come from that table. The sample consists of some 150,000 clones, 84% of them appearing once. The CDR3 runs 13 residues. Losses at the gene ends were 6 bases for V and 4 bases for J; bases not matched to a gene: 6. V is TRBV12-3 or TRBV12-4 and J is TRBJ2-7; 7 nucleotides agree with TRBD1. This sequence was found in a human donor in a cohort sampled during active COVID-19. Sample: peripheral blood. CDR3 sequence: CASSVTGRYEQYF. CDR3 nucleotides: TGTGCCAGCAGCGTGACAGGGCGGTACGAGCAGTACTTC.